This T cell receptor (beta chain) was observed in a study of OX40 agonist ivuxolimab in advanced cancers. Turning to the study itself: Ivuxolimab, which patients received intravenously every 2 weeks, was dosed at 0.01 to 10 mg/kg.

The CDR3 spans 13 residues. Deletions cut 2 bases from V and 1 base from J, with 6 bases between. The V gene's germline CDR1 is SGHRS and CDR2 YFSETQ. Some clones are missing from TCRdb's copy, which holds only in-frame ones; the method was immunoSEQ multiplex PCR. The sample includes about 27,000 clones, approximately 80% of them seen just once. On cycle 4 day 1 and cycle 7 day 1, as well as at baseline, blood was sampled. This clonotype was obtained from an adult with an advanced solid tumor such as melanoma, head and neck, liver or kidney cancer. The chain has TRBV5-1 and TRBJ1-1; D is unresolved. The source material was CD4+ or CD8+ T cells sorted from blood, sampled in a trial of the OX40 agonist ivuxolimab. The CDR3 DNA reads TGCGCCAGCAGCTTCCGTGGGAACACTGAAGCTTTCTTT. This gives the protein CASSFRGNTEAFF.